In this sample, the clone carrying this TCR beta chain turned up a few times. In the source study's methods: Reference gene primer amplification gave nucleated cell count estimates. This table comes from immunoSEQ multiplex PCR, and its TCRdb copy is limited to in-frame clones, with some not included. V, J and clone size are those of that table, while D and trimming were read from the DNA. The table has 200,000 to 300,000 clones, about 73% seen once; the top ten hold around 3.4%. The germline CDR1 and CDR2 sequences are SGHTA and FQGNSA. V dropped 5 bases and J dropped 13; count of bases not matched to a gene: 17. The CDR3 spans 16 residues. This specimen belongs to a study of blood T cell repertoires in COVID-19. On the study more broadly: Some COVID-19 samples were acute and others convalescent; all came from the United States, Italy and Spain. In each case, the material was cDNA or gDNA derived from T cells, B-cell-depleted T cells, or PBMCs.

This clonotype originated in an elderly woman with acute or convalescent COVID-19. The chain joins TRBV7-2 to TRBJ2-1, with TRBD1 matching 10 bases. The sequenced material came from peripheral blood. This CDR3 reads CASSLPTGGDLGKQFF. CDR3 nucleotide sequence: TGTGCCAGCAGCCTACCGACAGGGGGCGATTTAGGAAAACAGTTCTTC. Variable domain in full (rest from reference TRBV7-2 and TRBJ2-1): GAGVSQSPSNKVTEKGKDVELRCDPISGHTALYWYRQSLGQGLEFLIYFQGNSAPDKSGLPSDRFSAERTGGSVSTLTIQRTQQEDSAVYLCASSLPTGGDLGKQFFGPGTRLTVL.